The present T cell receptor (beta chain) was sequenced within a study of T-cell memory formation after mild COVID-19. Broader study findings: In pre-infection memory, a portion of responding clones appeared, which suggested that cross-reactive memory joined.

Amplification by 5'RACE using constant-segment primers produced TCR alpha and TCR beta cDNA libraries that carried sample barcodes and UMIs. TCRdb called the 5' RACE reads again in MiXCR, with one record for every CDR3 protein. This sample has 550,000 to 600,000 distinct CDR3 sequences, with roughly 17% found just once. Of note for this clonotype: The antigen remains unidentified.

Germline CDR1 is SGHAT and CDR2 is FQNNGV. This CDR3 has 14 amino acids. Trimming took 0 bases from V and 4 from J, leaving 9 bases between them. This clonotype originated in an adult woman who had mild COVID-19 (a few samples of this study predate the infection). Cell type and time point are not known. Source material: PBMCs or a T cell subset sorted from them (not recorded which). The genes are TRBV11-2 and TRBJ2-5; D remains ambiguous. Here the CDR3 reads CASSLDLVTETQYF. The CDR3 DNA follows: TGTGCCAGCAGCTTAGATCTAGTTACAGAGACCCAGTACTTC.